The T cell receptor (beta chain) under discussion was sequenced for a study of OX40 agonist ivuxolimab in advanced cancers. In the study overall: Patients were infused with ivuxolimab every 2 weeks at 0.01 to 10 mg/kg. General study findings and limits: CD4+ and CD8+ blood T cells expanded clonally by week 6 at 0.1 to 3.0 mg/kg.

Only in-frame clones appear in the TCRdb table, and some are missing; sequencing was by immunoSEQ multiplex PCR. This table has tens of thousands of clones, about 80% appearing once. The CDR3 is 18 residues long. Per germline, CDR1 MNHNS and CDR2 SASEGT. The V gene end was trimmed by 6 bases and the J gene end by 4 bases; junction bases not matched to a gene: 12. The table lists this clone with many counts. Its antigen is unknown. This clonotype was sampled from an adult with an advanced solid tumor such as melanoma, head and neck, liver or kidney cancer. The V and J genes are TRBV6-1 and TRBJ2-5; TRBD2 aligns across 15 bases. Sample: CD4+ or CD8+ T cells sorted from blood, taken in a trial of the OX40 agonist ivuxolimab. In DNA, the CDR3 is TGTGCCAGCAGAGAACAAATCGGACTAGCGGGGGGGCTAGAGACCCAGTACTTC. Residues: CASREQIGLAGGLETQYF.